This TCR beta chain was observed in a study of cytomegalovirus exposure and HLA in healthy donors. The CDR3 sequence is 16 residues long. Germline V lookup: CDR1 KGHSH, CDR2 LQKENI. The V segment lost 1 base and the J segment 0 bases; nucleotides outside the gene matches: 2. Method: immunoSEQ multiplex PCR; TCRdb's copy keeps in-frame clones and lacks some. The table shows fewer than 150,000 clones, with about nine tenths occurring only once. The donors were in the approximately 130-subject validation cohort, distinct from the roughly 600-subject first cohort. This receptor was identified in a man younger than 45 in good health and CMV-seronegative. The specimen sequenced was PBMCs. V gene TRBV18 combines with J gene TRBJ2-2; 7 nucleotides line up with TRBD1. This chain's CDR3 is CASSPQGTANTGELFF. In DNA, the CDR3 is TGTGCCAGCTCACCACAAGGGACAGCGAACACCGGGGAGCTGTTTTTT.